This T cell receptor beta chain originates from a study of early T cells in non-severe SARS-CoV-2 infection. About the research overall: Whole-blood bulk RNA, unsorted, was sequenced, and chains were unpaired. Findings and limits, study-wide: VDJdb matches were skewed toward anti-spike CD8 T cell responses.

Comment on this clonotype: The antigen remains undetermined.

There are 15 residues in the CDR3. J was trimmed by 3 bases and V by 5 bases; bases with no gene match: 6. Germline CDR1 is SEHNR and CDR2 is FQNEAQ (reference sequence). Unique molecular identifiers were affixed to single, distinct cDNA molecules. TCRdb reprocessed the 5' RACE reads with MiXCR, giving one entry per CDR3 protein. The sample comprises tens of thousands of distinct CDR3 sequences, more than 12% of which are singletons, and less than 7% rests with the top ten. This TCR derives from an adult who was a healthcare worker with PCR-confirmed SARS-CoV-2 infection or an uninfected control (not recorded which). What was sequenced was whole blood. The genes are TRBV7-9 and TRBJ1-1; 10 bases fit TRBD1. The CDR3 is CASSPGTGEDTEAFF. CDR3 nucleotides: TGTGCCAGCAGCCCAGGGACAGGGGAGGACACTGAAGCTTTCTTT. Combining the CDR3 with reference TRBV7-9 and TRBJ1-1 gives the whole variable domain DTGVSQNPRHKITKRGQNVTFRCDPISEHNRLYWYRQTLGQGPEFLTYFQNEAQLEKSRLLSDRFSAERPKGSFSTLEIQRTEQGDSAMYLCASSPGTGEDTEAFFGQGTRLTVV.